These 15 T cell receptor beta chains were all obtained from the same sample, sequenced in a study of T-cell memory formation after mild COVID-19. TCRdb recomputed calls from the 5' RACE reads with MiXCR, one row per CDR3 protein. The sample comprises approximately 440,000 distinct CDR3 sequences, around 19% of which are singletons, and roughly 8.4% rests with the top ten. The specimen sequenced was PBMCs or a T cell subset sorted from them (not recorded which). The receptors were gathered from an adult woman who had mild COVID-19 (a few samples of this study predate the infection). Cell type and time point are not known.

This clonotype was picked up a small number of times. The genes are TRBV9 and TRBJ1-1; D is perhaps TRBD1 (6 bases). Per the germline V gene, CDR1 is SGDLS and CDR2 is YYNGEE. V lost 1 base and J lost 1, with 8 bases in between. The length of the CDR3 is 14 residues. The CDR3 sequence is CASSVQGKNTEAFF. CDR3 nucleotides: TGTGCCAGCAGCGTACAGGGGAAGAACACTGAAGCTTTCTTT.

The chain has TRBV20-1 and TRBJ2-1; 11 nucleotides agree with TRBD2. Germline values: CDR1 DFQATT, CDR2 SNEGSKA (reference sequence). V dropped 3 bases and J dropped 7; count of bases not matched to a gene: 5. This CDR3 has 14 amino acids. The CDR3 here is CSASSGGVRNEQFF. CDR3 in DNA: TGCAGTGCTAGTAGCGGGGGGGTGAGGAATGAGCAGTTCTTC.

This clonotype was found a few times. The V gene is TRBV15, the J gene TRBJ2-1; TRBD2 agrees at 10 bases. The CDR3 has 15 amino acids. Germline-derived CDR1 and CDR2 are LNHNV and YYDKDF (reference sequence). V lost 5 bases, J lost 4 bases, and 5 bases stayed unmatched. CDR3 sequence reads: CATSWTSGYYNEQFF. The CDR3 region has the DNA TGTGCCACCAGCTGGACTAGCGGATATTACAATGAGCAGTTCTTC. Full variable domain (missing parts from reference TRBV15 and TRBJ2-1): DAMVIQNPRYQVTQFGKPVTLSCSQTLNHNVMYWYQQKSSQAPKLLFHYYDKDFNNEADTPDNFQSRRPNTSFCFLDIRSPGLGDTAMYLCATSWTSGYYNEQFFGPGTRLTVL.

This clonotype showed up many times. This chain joins TRBV7-6 and TRBJ2-7; tentatively, D is TRBD1 (6 bases). This CDR3 region has 15 residues. V dropped 1 base and J dropped 0 bases, with 10 bases sitting between them. Germline CDR1 and CDR2: SGHVS and FNYEAQ. Written as DNA, the CDR3 is TGTGCCAGCAGCTTAGAGACAGGCGTCTCCTACGAGCAGTACTTC. Translation: CASSLETGVSYEQYF. The full variable domain, completed using reference TRBV7-6 and TRBJ2-7, is GAGVSQSPRYKVTKRGQDVALRCDPISGHVSLYWYRQALGQGPEFLTYFNYEAQQDKSGLPNDRFSAERPEGSISTLTIQRTEQRDSAMYRCASSLETGVSYEQYFGPGTRLTVT.

The chain combines TRBV5-6 with TRBJ1-2; 9 bases map to TRBD1. This CDR3 has 16 amino acids. The germline CDR1 and CDR2 sequences are SGHDT and YYEEEE. Germline trimming cut 3 bases from V and 1 base from J; bases unmatched to any gene: 7. The CDR3 region is CASSSSGQGSNYGYTF. The CDR3 DNA sequence: TGTGCCAGCAGCTCGTCAGGACAGGGGAGTAACTATGGCTACACCTTC.

This clonotype occurred a few times. The chain recombines TRBV5-4 with TRBJ1-6; the D is unclear. The CDR3 is 15 amino acids. Germline values: CDR1 SGHNT, CDR2 YYREEE (reference sequence). Trimming shortened V by 0 bases and J by 7 bases, and 11 bases separated the two germline ends. CDR3 coding DNA: TGTGCCAGCAGCTTGGCTCCGGGGATGAATTCACCCCTCCACTTT. Residues: CASSLAPGMNSPLHF.

This clonotype showed up just a few times. The DNA of the CDR3 is TGTGCCAGCAGCTTGGCGGGGGGCAGCTCCTATAATTCACCCCTCCACTTT. It specifies CASSLAGGSSYNSPLHF. V usage is TRBV5-5 and J usage is TRBJ1-6; D perhaps matches TRBD1 (6 bases). Trimming left V 0 bases short and J 0 bases short, with 10 bases between. Germline V lookup: CDR1 SGHKS, CDR2 YYEKEE (reference sequence). The CDR3 consists of 17 residues.

This clonotype was observed at least ten times. The chain uses TRBV24-1 and TRBJ2-2, with TRBD1 matching 7 bases. The CDR3 sequence is 19 residues long. Trimming cost V 3 bases and J 0 bases; bases outside gene matches: 12. Germline CDR1 reads KGHDR; CDR2 reads SFDVKD. CDR3 sequence reads: CATSDPTGTALTNTGELFF. The CDR3 bases are TGTGCCACCAGTGATCCGACGGGGACAGCGCTGACGAACACCGGGGAGCTGTTTTTT.

The chain employs TRBV4-3 and TRBJ1-5, with D tentatively TRBD1 (5 bases). The V end was cut by 0 bases, the J end by 5 bases, with 8 bases between. CDR1 is LGHNA and CDR2 is YSLEER in the germline V gene. There are 14 residues in the CDR3. The CDR3 coding sequence is TGCGCCAGCAGCCAAGATGTGACAGATCAGCCCCAGCATTTT. It yields the protein CASSQDVTDQPQHF.

This clonotype came up a few times. The chain employs TRBV12-3 or TRBV12-4 and TRBJ2-3; D not certain. The V and J ends lost 7 bases and 6 bases respectively, with 23 bases between them. The CDR3 sequence is 16 residues long. CDR3 sequence (DNA): TGTGCCAGCACCCTCCGCGGCCGGGCACCTACCGATACGCAGTATTTT. It encodes CASTLRGRAPTDTQYF.

In its sample, this clonotype was seen a few times. CDR3 region: CSVLGYNEQFF. CDR3 sequence (DNA): TGCAGCGTCCTAGGTTACAATGAGCAGTTCTTC. The chain employs TRBV29-1 and TRBJ2-1; no clear D. CDR3 size: 11 residues. V dropped 6 bases and J dropped 4 bases, with 7 bases sitting between them. Germline assignment: CDR1 SQVTM and CDR2 ANQGSEA.

The rearrangement links TRBV7-6 to TRBJ2-5, with no clear D. V was shortened by 5 bases and J by 0 bases, with 13 bases between the two germline ends. Germline assignment: CDR1 SGHVS and CDR2 FNYEAQ. This CDR3 comprises 15 residues. The CDR3 loop reads CASSATLEYQETQYF. The CDR3 DNA reads TGTGCCAGCAGCGCGACGCTCGAATACCAAGAGACCCAGTACTTC. The whole variable domain, remainder taken from reference TRBV7-6 and TRBJ2-5, is GAGVSQSPRYKVTKRGQDVALRCDPISGHVSLYWYRQALGQGPEFLTYFNYEAQQDKSGLPNDRFSAERPEGSISTLTIQRTEQRDSAMYRCASSATLEYQETQYFGPGTRLLVL.

The rearrangement links TRBV2 to TRBJ2-7; no reliable D call. Germline assignment: CDR1 SNHLY and CDR2 FYNNEI. This CDR3 contains 11 residues. V was cut by 5 bases and J by 6 bases, with 8 bases left in between. The CDR3 reads CASSIGLEQYF. Here the CDR3 DNA reads TGTGCCAGCAGTATTGGGCTCGAGCAGTACTTC.

The V gene is TRBV5-1, the J gene TRBJ1-4; TRBD1 matches 9 bases. CDR1 and CDR2 (germline): SGHRS, YFSETQ. J lost 3 bases, V lost 5 bases, and 5 bases had no gene match. There are 15 residues in the CDR3. CDR3 coding DNA: TGCGCCAGCAGGTTCACAGGGGGCCCTAATGAAAAACTGTTTTTT. Amino acid sequence: CASRFTGGPNEKLFF.

This clonotype has only a few counts. This rearrangement joins TRBV4-1 to TRBJ2-6, with D possibly matching TRBD1 (5 bases). CDR3 length equals 19 residues. CDR1 MGHRA and CDR2 YSYEKL come from the germline V gene. Trimming removed 4 bases from V and 1 base from J, with 20 bases in between. CDR3 DNA sequence: TGCGCCAGCAGCCCCCCTAGGTCGCAGGGAATTTCTGGGGCCAACGTCCTGACTTTC. It is translated as CASSPPRSQGISGANVLTF.